The 24 T cell receptor beta chains listed next were all sequenced from one sample in a study of blood T cell repertoires in COVID-19. The data were produced by immunoSEQ multiplex PCR, yet TCRdb's version contains in-frame clones alone and is incomplete. The sample has hundreds of thousands of clones, 80% to 90% seen once. Material: PBMCs or T cells enriched from blood (not recorded which). The origin of the receptors is a young man who had recovered from COVID-19.

The genes are TRBV6-6 and TRBJ2-7, with 10 bases that match TRBD2. Germline V gives CDR1 MNHNY, CDR2 SVGAGI (reference sequence). CDR3 length: 15 residues. V was clipped by 6 bases and J by 0 bases; unmatched bases: 5. CDR3 region: CASRASGGFSYEQYF. CDR3 bases: TGTGCCAGCAGGGCTAGCGGGGGATTCTCCTACGAGCAGTACTTC.

This clone was counted only a few times. The chain carries TRBV16 and TRBJ1-2; TRBD1 aligns across 9 bases. The CDR3 totals 13 residues. Germline V CDR1 and CDR2: KGHSY, FQNENV. After removal of 0 bases from V and 11 bases from J, the junction contained 4 bases not matched to a gene. CDR3 region: CASSQSIGQGYTF. The CDR3 DNA reads as TGTGCCAGCAGCCAATCGATTGGACAGGGGTACACCTTC.

The rearrangement uses TRBV9 and TRBJ2-1, with D possibly TRBD2 on 5 matching bases. The germline gives CDR1 SGDLS, CDR2 YYNGEE. CDR3 length: 14 amino acids. V was cut by 4 bases and J by 1 base, with 9 bases left in between. CDR3 residues: CASSPGKSYNEQFF. The CDR3 DNA follows: TGTGCCAGCAGCCCGGGGAAGTCCTACAATGAGCAGTTCTTC.

The rearrangement uses TRBV4-1 and TRBJ2-1, with 9 bases fitting TRBD2. Germline V gene data show CDR1 as MGHRA and CDR2 as YSYEKL. The CDR3 runs 15 residues. Losses at the gene ends were 3 bases for V and 0 bases for J; bases not matched to a gene: 0. The CDR3 sequence: CASSQGLASYNEQFF. In nucleotides, the CDR3 is TGCGCCAGCAGCCAGGGACTAGCCTCCTACAATGAGCAGTTCTTC.

This chain links TRBV4-3 with TRBJ1-2; D remains ambiguous. The germline CDR1 and CDR2 sequences are LGHNA and YSLEER. The length of the CDR3 is 14 residues. Trimming cost V 4 bases and J 2 bases, with 11 bases left between them. CDR3 loop: CASSLGSRNYGYTF. The CDR3 DNA reads as TGCGCCAGCAGCCTCGGAAGCAGGAACTATGGCTACACCTTC.

This clone showed up just once. The chain employs TRBV4-1 and TRBJ1-4; D is unresolved. Trimming removed 1 base from V and 2 bases from J, with 11 bases in between. CDR3 length equals 16 residues. The germline gives CDR1 MGHRA, CDR2 YSYEKL. Written as DNA, the CDR3 is TGCGCCAGCAGCCAAGCAACGACTCGGACTAATGAAAAACTGTTTTTT. It yields the protein CASSQATTRTNEKLFF.

V usage is TRBV6-1 and J usage is TRBJ2-7, with 7 bases matching TRBD1. From germline, CDR1 is MNHNS and CDR2 SASEGT. CDR3 size: 14 residues. The V and J ends lost 2 bases and 3 bases, in that order; junction bases with no gene match: 4. CDR3 nucleotides: TGTGCCAGCAGTGAATACTGGACAGGCTACGAGCAGTACTTC. Protein: CASSEYWTGYEQYF.

The chain recombines TRBV10-3 with TRBJ1-2; D unresolved. V was cut by 10 bases and J by 1 base, with 19 bases left in between. Germline loops: CDR1 ENHRY, CDR2 SYGVKD. This CDR3 contains 15 residues. The CDR3 sequence is CATTRSGDSNYGYTF. Written as DNA, the CDR3 is TGTGCCACCACCCGGTCGGGTGATAGTAACTATGGCTACACCTTC.

This chain links TRBV19 with TRBJ1-6; tentatively, D is TRBD1 (5 bases). V dropped 1 base and J dropped 6 bases, with 10 bases sitting between them. Germline CDR1 is LNHDA and CDR2 is SQIVND (reference sequence). This CDR3 has 15 residues. Here the CDR3 reads CASSIGSGLNSPLHF. The CDR3 nucleotides are TGTGCCAGTAGTATAGGTTCAGGGCTTAATTCACCCCTCCACTTT.

The rearrangement uses TRBV10-3 and TRBJ2-3, with a weak D call TRBD1 (6 bases). With 6 bases removed from V and 6 bases from J, the gap between germline ends came to 13 bases. The CDR3 is made up of 13 amino acids. Germline assignment: CDR1 ENHRY and CDR2 SYGVKD. The CDR3 is CAIRRVTGDTQYF. CDR3 sequence (DNA): TGTGCCATCAGGAGAGTTACAGGGGATACGCAGTATTTT.

This clone was counted a single time. The J gene is TRBJ1-5, the V gene TRBV18, with D possibly matching TRBD1 (5 bases). There are 14 residues in the CDR3. Germline V CDR1 and CDR2: KGHSH, LQKENI. Trimming stripped 5 bases from V and 3 bases from J, with 11 bases between. The CDR3 region is CASSISRVNQPQHF. The CDR3 coding sequence is TGTGCCAGCTCAATTTCCAGGGTCAATCAGCCCCAGCATTTT.

The chain couples TRBV5-5 to TRBJ1-2; TRBD1 might be the D (6 bases). CDR1 is SGHKS, CDR2 YYEKEE, per germline (reference sequence). Trimming took 0 bases from V and 4 from J, leaving 13 bases between them. This CDR3 has 15 amino acids. The CDR3 bases are TGTGCCAGCAGCTTGGTTGGGGGCGCTAGCTATGGCTACACCTTC. Its protein product is CASSLVGGASYGYTF.

This chain connects TRBV5-8 to TRBJ2-7; TRBD1 matches 8 bases. Trimming cost V 4 bases and J 6 bases; bases outside gene matches: 6. Looked up from germline, CDR1 is SGHTS and CDR2 is YDEGEE. CDR3 length: 13 residues. As DNA, the CDR3 is TGTGCCAGCAGCCCGGACAGGGTTGGCGAGCAGTACTTC. It translates to CASSPDRVGEQYF.

V is TRBV5-5 and J is TRBJ2-7, with 10 bases that match TRBD1. CDR3 size: 16 residues. Germline V gives CDR1 SGHKS, CDR2 YYEKEE (reference sequence). V lost 1 base, J lost 4 bases, and 8 bases stayed unmatched. Written as DNA, the CDR3 is TGTGCCAGCAGCTTGAATCCGGGACAGGGGATTTACGAGCAGTACTTC. The encoded protein is CASSLNPGQGIYEQYF.

The DNA of the CDR3 is TGTGCCAGCAGTTACTCGAACAGCCCATCCCAGCCCCAGCATTTT. Its protein product is CASSYSNSPSQPQHF. The chain employs TRBV6-2 or TRBV6-3 and TRBJ1-5; D gene uncertain. There are 15 residues in the CDR3. Germline V lookup: CDR1 MNHEY, CDR2 SVGEGT. V gave up 0 bases and J gave up 7 bases, with 13 bases separating them.

As regards this clone: A read error may account for a junction end that differs from germline. The chain employs TRBV28 and TRBJ2-7; 8 positions match TRBD1. Looked up from germline, CDR1 is MDHEN and CDR2 is SYDVKM. The CDR3 consists of 11 residues. The CDR3 reads CASSSLRTGTF. The CDR3 DNA follows: TGTGCCAGCAGTTCATTGCGGACAGGGACGTTC.

This rearrangement joins TRBV9 to TRBJ2-7, with 12 bases fitting TRBD1. The CDR3 spans 15 residues. Germline trimming cut 3 bases from V and 5 bases from J; bases unmatched to any gene: 6. The germline V gene has CDR1 SGDLS and CDR2 YYNGEE. The CDR3 here is CASSGRDRGLDEQYF. CDR3 nucleotides: TGTGCCAGCAGCGGCCGGGACAGGGGGCTCGACGAGCAGTACTTC. The variable domain in full, completed from reference TRBV9 and TRBJ2-7, reads DSGVTQTPKHLITATGQRVTLRCSPRSGDLSVYWYQQSLDQGLQFLIQYYNGEERAKGNILERFSAQQFPDLHSELNLSSLELGDSALYFCASSGRDRGLDEQYFGPGTRLTVT.

The rearrangement links TRBV4-1 to TRBJ2-1; 9 bases map to TRBD2. Germline values: CDR1 MGHRA, CDR2 YSYEKL. The junction had 8 bases not matched to a gene; V was cut back by 0 bases and J by 5 bases. The CDR3 has 17 residues. The CDR3 is CASSQEPSGVRDNEQFF. Here the CDR3 DNA reads TGCGCCAGCAGCCAAGAGCCTAGCGGGGTAAGGGACAATGAGCAGTTCTTC.

This chain joins TRBV9 and TRBJ1-2, with D possibly being TRBD1 (5 bases). V was trimmed by 2 bases and J by 7 bases, leaving 15 bases between them. Germline-derived CDR1 and CDR2 are SGDLS and YYNGEE. The CDR3 covers 14 residues. As DNA, the CDR3 is TGTGCCAGCAGCGTGGAATCAGGGTCGGGTGGCTACACCTTC. Translating it yields CASSVESGSGGYTF.

This clone was recorded only once. This sequence joins TRBV5-4 and TRBJ1-2; 9 nucleotides agree with TRBD1. CDR3 length: 17 residues. Per germline, CDR1 SGHNT and CDR2 YYREEE (reference sequence). V lost 5 bases and J lost 3; bases outside the gene matches: 14. The CDR3 loop is CASRPQDRGTGDYGYTF. The DNA of the CDR3 is TGTGCCAGCAGACCTCAGGACAGGGGCACCGGGGACTATGGCTACACCTTC.

J is TRBJ1-4 and V is TRBV7-8; maybe TRBD1 (5 bases). The V gene's germline CDR1 is SGHVS and CDR2 FQNEAQ. V lost 5 bases to trimming and J lost 0 bases, with 19 bases between them. This CDR3 contains 18 residues. The CDR3 region has the DNA TGTGCCAGCAGCCCAACTGGGTTCACAGGCCCAACTAATGAAAAACTGTTTTTT. Amino acid sequence: CASSPTGFTGPTNEKLFF.

The chain links TRBV19 to TRBJ1-5; 10 nucleotides line up with TRBD1. Germline CDR1 LNHDA, CDR2 SQIVND (reference sequence). The CDR3 has 12 residues. V lost 8 bases and J lost 6; bases outside the gene matches: 1. The CDR3 DNA is TGTGCCAGTGGACAGGGGGTTCAGCCCCAGCATTTT. It specifies CASGQGVQPQHF. The full variable domain, completed using reference TRBV19 and TRBJ1-5, is DGGITQSPKYLFRKEGQNVTLSCEQNLNHDAMYWYRQDPGQGLRLIYYSQIVNDFQKGDIAEGYSVSREKKESFPLTVTSAQKNPTAFYLCASGQGVQPQHFGDGTRLSIL.

The V and J genes are TRBV6-5 and TRBJ2-7; tentatively, D is TRBD1 (6 bases). V gave up 6 bases and J gave up 3 bases, with 9 bases separating them. This CDR3 spans 12 amino acids. The germline CDR1 and CDR2 sequences are MNHEY and SVGAGI. As DNA, the CDR3 is TGTGCCAGCAGGTCCAGGGGCTACGAGCAGTACTTC. Translating it yields CASRSRGYEQYF.

This clone was detected only a few times. The chain couples TRBV4-1 to TRBJ2-3; the match to TRBD2 covers 12 bases. V dropped 2 bases and J dropped 2; count of bases not matched to a gene: 14. The germline gives CDR1 MGHRA, CDR2 YSYEKL. This CDR3 comprises 20 residues. The DNA for the CDR3 is TGCGCCAGCAGCCAACCTCCGATGAAACTAGCGGGGGGAATCACAGATACGCAGTATTTT. The encoded protein is CASSQPPMKLAGGITDTQYF.